One and the same sample provided the 24 T cell receptor beta chains below, sequenced in a study of blood T cells in healthy people across ages. It was with a sample-barcoded 5' primer and a J-beta primer mix that a second PCR of roughly 7 to 12 cycles was run. Via MiXCR, TCRdb re-called the 5' RACE reads, giving one row per CDR3 protein. The sample has approximately 1.5 million distinct CDR3 sequences, about 45% seen once. Sequencing input: blood. All receptors derive from a woman in her late teens or twenties in good health.

This clonotype turned up a few times. The chain is built from TRBV25-1 and TRBJ2-3, with TRBD2 matching over 9 bases. Germline lookup yields CDR1 MGHDK and CDR2 SYGVNS. V trimming: 2 bases; J trimming: 2 bases; junction bases outside the gene matches: 5. CDR3 length: 16 residues. The CDR3 DNA follows: TGTGCCAGCAGTGAAGGTAGCGGGGGACACACAGATACGCAGTATTTT. This sequence encodes CASSEGSGGHTDTQYF.

The chain employs TRBV6-6 and TRBJ2-1; no definite D call. The ends were cut back, 4 bases at V and 9 bases at J, with 10 bases in the middle. CDR1 and CDR2 from the germline V gene are MNHNY and SVGAGI (reference sequence). CDR3 length equals 12 residues. CDR3 sequence (DNA): TGTGCCAGCAGTTCCAAAACCCGTGAGCAGTTCTTC. This sequence encodes CASSSKTREQFF.

This clonotype was detected many times. The J gene is TRBJ2-1, the V gene TRBV18, with 9 bases fitting TRBD1. The CDR3 contains 15 residues. CDR1 is KGHSH, CDR2 LQKENI, per germline. V shed 5 bases and J 2 bases; nucleotides not matched to a gene: 4. The CDR3 DNA is TGTGCCAGCTCAGCGGACAGGGGCACCTACAATGAGCAGTTCTTC. Its translation is CASSADRGTYNEQFF.

A few counts support this clonotype. The chain employs TRBV6-2 or TRBV6-3 and TRBJ2-5; D gene unclear. The CDR3 has 12 amino acids. Trimming took 7 bases from V and 1 from J, leaving 7 bases between them. Germline V lookup: CDR1 MNHEY, CDR2 SVGEGT. The CDR3 nucleotides read TGTGCCAGCACCCGGCGCCAAGAGACCCAGTACTTC. Translation: CASTRRQETQYF.

This clonotype was counted only a few times. The chain has TRBV6-5 and TRBJ2-3; 8 nucleotides align to TRBD2. The CDR3 is 16 residues long. CDR1 MNHEY and CDR2 SVGAGI come from the germline V gene. The V gene end was trimmed by 9 bases and the J gene end by 0 bases; junction bases not matched to a gene: 11. The CDR3 loop reads CASGAMTSASTDTQYF. DNA of the CDR3: TGTGCCAGTGGGGCAATGACTAGCGCGAGCACAGATACGCAGTATTTT.

To note about this clonotype: Mismatch with germline at one junction end may stem from a read error. This sequence joins TRBV12-3 or TRBV12-4 and TRBJ2-1, with 8 bases matching TRBD2. The CDR3 runs 18 residues. The CDR3 DNA reads TGTGCCAGCAGCCCCCCCCGCTTTAGCGGGAACTCCTACAATGAGCAGGTCTTC. Residues: CASSPPRFSGNSYNEQVF.

The V and J genes are TRBV4-1 and TRBJ2-5; D possibly matches TRBD1 or TRBD2 (5 bases each). The V gene's germline CDR1 is MGHRA and CDR2 YSYEKL. The CDR3 consists of 15 residues. Trimming shortened V by 4 bases and J by 5 bases, and 17 bases separated the two germline ends. CDR3 in DNA: TGCGCCAGCAGCCGAGACGATAGAGGGGTTGAGACCCAGTACTTC. This codes for CASSRDDRGVETQYF.

A few counts support this clonotype. This sequence joins TRBV27 and TRBJ1-5; a possible D gene is TRBD1 (6 bases). The V end lost 3 bases, the J end lost 4 bases, and 10 bases lay between the germline ends. The CDR3 contains 14 residues. The V gene's germline CDR1 is MNHEY and CDR2 SMNVEV (reference sequence). Here the CDR3 reads CASSFRGANQPQHF. The CDR3 nucleotides are TGTGCCAGCAGTTTCAGGGGAGCTAATCAGCCCCAGCATTTT.

V gene TRBV12-3 or TRBV12-4 combines with J gene TRBJ2-3; 9 bases match TRBD2. The junction had 12 bases not matched to a gene; V was cut back by 8 bases and J by 3 bases. This CDR3 comprises 16 residues. The CDR3 sequence: CASSGGWLAGTDTQYF. The DNA of the CDR3 is TGTGCCAGCTCAGGGGGGTGGCTAGCGGGAACAGATACGCAGTATTTT.

This chain connects TRBV11-2 to TRBJ1-1; D might be TRBD1 (6 bases). V gave up 4 bases and J gave up 6 bases, with 15 bases separating them. Germline V gene lookup returns CDR1 SGHAT and CDR2 FQNNGV. This CDR3 is built from 14 residues. This chain's CDR3 is CASSSEGVGAEAFF. In nucleotides, the CDR3 is TGTGCCAGCAGCTCCGAGGGGGTTGGGGCTGAAGCTTTCTTT.

The chain couples TRBV4-3 to TRBJ2-1; a possible D gene is TRBD1 (5 bases). V was clipped by 0 bases and J by 6 bases, with 12 bases between them. In germline, CDR1 is LGHNA, CDR2 YSLEER. CDR3 length: 15 amino acids. CDR3 sequence reads: CASSQDFAGPNEQFF. CDR3 DNA: TGCGCCAGCAGCCAAGATTTTGCAGGGCCCAATGAGCAGTTCTTC.

Many counts were recorded for this clonotype. The J gene is TRBJ2-3, the V gene TRBV7-2; D is unresolved. V gave up 3 bases and J gave up 1 base, with 8 bases separating them. This CDR3 comprises 14 residues. Germline V lookup: CDR1 SGHTA, CDR2 FQGNSA. The CDR3 DNA reads as TGTGCCAGCAGCTTCGGCTTGCGCACAGATACGCAGTATTTT. Translating gives CASSFGLRTDTQYF.

The CDR3 sequence: CSYYRAEASTDTQYF. Here the CDR3 DNA reads TGCAGCTACTACCGGGCGGAGGCTAGCACAGATACGCAGTATTTT. This chain links TRBV20-1 with TRBJ2-3, with D perhaps matching TRBD2 (5 bases). The CDR3 consists of 15 residues. The germline V gene encodes CDR1 DFQATT and CDR2 SNEGSKA (reference sequence).

This clonotype came up a few times. The chain links TRBV4-1 to TRBJ1-2; no clear D gene. This CDR3 spans 13 amino acids. Deletions cut 3 bases from V and 4 bases from J, with 9 bases between. Germline CDR1 MGHRA, CDR2 YSYEKL. The CDR3 nucleotides are TGCGCCAGCAGCCAGCGCGTTTTCTATGGCTACACCTTC. Amino acid sequence: CASSQRVFYGYTF.

This clonotype appeared a few times. V gene TRBV5-4 combines with J gene TRBJ2-7, with 9 nucleotides matching TRBD1. V was clipped by 3 bases and J by 3 bases; unmatched bases: 4. Germline V gene lookup returns CDR1 SGHNT and CDR2 YYREEE (reference sequence). The CDR3 is 14 residues long. CDR3: CASSSTGQGYEQYF. The CDR3 DNA reads as TGTGCCAGCAGCTCAACGGGACAGGGCTACGAGCAGTACTTC. The variable domain in full, with the rest retrieved from reference TRBV5-4 and TRBJ2-7, is ETGVTQSPTHLIKTRGQQVTLRCSSQSGHNTVSWYQQALGQGPQFIFQYYREEENGRGNFPPRFSGLQFPNYSSELNVNALELDDSALYLCASSSTGQGYEQYFGPGTRLTVT.

This sequence joins TRBV3-1 and TRBJ2-1; no reliable D call. Germline CDR1 is LGHDT and CDR2 is YNNKEL (reference sequence). This CDR3 has 12 amino acids. Trimming took off 0 bases at V and 13 bases at J, with 10 bases between the two ends. CDR3 amino acids: CASSQEQVNQFF. CDR3 coding DNA: TGTGCCAGCAGCCAAGAGCAGGTTAATCAGTTCTTC.

About this clonotype: This likely stems from a read error, as it lies one base from a far larger clone. The chain joins TRBV11-1 to TRBJ2-7; D is perhaps TRBD1 (6 bases). The CDR3 loop spans 12 amino acids. In germline, CDR1 is SGHAT, CDR2 FQDESV (reference sequence). The chain's CDR3 is CAGSQQGYEQYF. The DNA of the CDR3 is TGTGCCGGCAGCCAACAGGGCTACGAGCAGTACTTC.

The chain is built from TRBV20-1 and TRBJ2-7; D is unresolved. The CDR3 is made up of 13 amino acids. The V end was cut by 1 base, the J end by 3 bases, with 10 bases between. The germline V gene has CDR1 DFQATT and CDR2 SNEGSKA (reference sequence). The CDR3 sequence: CSARASNSYEQYF. CDR3 bases: TGCAGTGCTAGAGCAAGTAACAGCTACGAGCAGTACTTC.

The chain combines TRBV20-1 with TRBJ1-1; possibly TRBD1 for D (5 bases). The germline V gene encodes CDR1 DFQATT and CDR2 SNEGSKA (reference sequence). This CDR3 contains 14 residues. Trimming took 5 bases from V and 0 from J, leaving 13 bases between them. CDR3 nucleotides: TGCAGTGCTGATGGTGGGACGGTGAACACTGAAGCTTTCTTT. As protein: CSADGGTVNTEAFF.

The chain is built from TRBV6-5 and TRBJ2-4, with 8 positions matching TRBD1. The end of the DNA fits TRBJ2-7 better, so the J call may be wrong. CDR1 is MNHEY and CDR2 is SVGAGI in the germline V gene. The CDR3 consists of 13 residues. The CDR3 DNA is TGTGCCAGCAGCCCCCGGACAGGGTCCGAGCAGTACTTC. Amino acids: CASSPRTGSEQYF.

This chain joins TRBV9 and TRBJ1-2; the match to TRBD1 covers 7 bases. This CDR3 region has 16 residues. The germline CDR1 and CDR2 sequences are SGDLS and YYNGEE. Trimming took 3 bases from V and 7 from J; bases not matched to a gene: 15. In DNA form, the CDR3 reads TGTGCCAGCAGCGATCTGAACAGGGGCTTTCGCTCTGGCTACACCTTC. Its translation is CASSDLNRGFRSGYTF.

This clonotype was picked up a small number of times. CDR3 in DNA: TGCGCCAGCAGTGAGCAAAGGGGGCAAGAGACCCAGTACTTC. Translating gives CASSEQRGQETQYF. V gene TRBV10-2 combines with J gene TRBJ2-5; a possible D gene is TRBD1 (6 bases). Germline lookup yields CDR1 WSHSY and CDR2 SAAADI. The CDR3 is 14 amino acids. V was clipped by 2 bases and J by 2 bases, with 9 bases between them.

This chain uses TRBV10-3 with TRBJ1-2; D is undetermined. V was clipped by 3 bases and J by 6 bases, with 11 bases between them. The CDR3 is 13 amino acids. CDR1 ENHRY and CDR2 SYGVKD come from the germline V gene. The chain's CDR3 is CAISERGIDGYTF. The CDR3 region has the DNA TGTGCCATCAGTGAACGGGGTATCGATGGCTACACCTTC.

This clonotype has just one count. V gene TRBV5-1 combines with J gene TRBJ1-4; TRBD1 might be the D (6 bases). Trimming cost V 1 base and J 7 bases, with 14 bases left between them. Germline CDR1 SGHRS, CDR2 YFSETQ. The CDR3 has 15 amino acids. The CDR3 DNA reads TGCGCCAGCAGCTTGAGTACAGGGAAGGGTGAAAAACTGTTTTTT. Its translation: CASSLSTGKGEKLFF.